A single sample gave rise to the 22 T cell receptor beta chains below, sequenced in a study of T cell changes during pregnancy in multiple sclerosis. Some clones are missing from TCRdb's copy, which holds only in-frame ones; the method was immunoSEQ multiplex PCR. The sample shows fewer than 95,000 clones, about 94% of them seen only once. Sequenced here: peripheral blood, sampled in the first trimester of pregnancy. Receptors originate from a female donor in good health, enrolled as a control in a pregnancy study.

The rearrangement links TRBV6-5 to TRBJ2-1, with a weak D call TRBD1 (5 bases). Trimming left V 8 bases short and J 9 bases short, with 11 bases between. The CDR3 contains 11 residues. CDR1 MNHEY and CDR2 SVGAGI come from the germline V gene. The chain's CDR3 is CASGAGSEQFF. The CDR3 region has the DNA TGTGCCAGCGGGGCAGGGTCTGAGCAGTTCTTC.

V and J are TRBV15 and TRBJ2-7; 7 bases map to TRBD1. This CDR3 contains 15 residues. Per germline, CDR1 LNHNV and CDR2 YYDKDF (reference sequence). V lost 5 bases, J lost 2 bases, and 9 bases stayed unmatched. The CDR3 DNA follows: TGTGCCACCAGCCGCCTGGGACAGCCACCCTACGAGCAGTACTTC. It translates to CATSRLGQPPYEQYF.

This clone was picked up one time. This chain connects TRBV9 to TRBJ2-7; no clear D gene. The CDR3 totals 14 residues. Germline CDR1 is SGDLS and CDR2 is YYNGEE. V was trimmed by 0 bases and J by 4 bases, leaving 11 bases between them. CDR3 protein: CASSVDPSRYEQYF. The CDR3 nucleotides are TGTGCCAGCAGCGTAGACCCTTCGCGGTACGAGCAGTACTTC.

The chain combines TRBV7-2 with TRBJ2-7, with TRBD2 identical over 8 bases. This CDR3 is 16 amino acids long. CDR1 is SGHTA and CDR2 is FQGNSA in the germline V gene. Unmatched junction bases numbered 7, after V lost 3 bases and J lost 0 bases. The DNA for the CDR3 is TGTGCCAGCAGCTTCACCCGGAGCGGGAGCTCCTACGAGCAGTACTTC. This codes for CASSFTRSGSSYEQYF.

This clone is a singleton in its sample. This chain links TRBV1 with TRBJ1-5; TRBD1 reflects the table's D call only, with no check against the DNA. TRBV1 is tagged as a pseudogene. The CDR3 totals 15 residues. CDR3 DNA: TGCACCAGCAGCCAAGACAGGCATAATAATCAGCCCCAGCATTTT. Amino acids: CTSSQDRHNNQPQHF.

V usage is TRBV5-6 and J usage is TRBJ2-1; D is possibly TRBD2 (5 bases). The CDR3 has 15 amino acids. Trimming took off 4 bases at V and 6 bases at J, with 17 bases between the two ends. The germline gives CDR1 SGHDT, CDR2 YYEEEE. The CDR3 DNA is TGTGCCAGCAGCCTACCGGACTCTACGGGCAATGAGCAGTTCTTC. Its translation is CASSLPDSTGNEQFF.

The chain links TRBV7-2 to TRBJ1-2, with TRBD1 identical over 9 bases. Germline assignment: CDR1 SGHTA and CDR2 FQGNSA. The length of the CDR3 is 13 residues. The V segment lost 2 bases and the J segment 6 bases; nucleotides outside the gene matches: 1. The CDR3 bases are TGTGCCAGCAGCTTACGGACAGGGGATGGCTACACCTTC. Translated, it gives CASSLRTGDGYTF.

V gene TRBV27 combines with J gene TRBJ2-1; the D gene is possibly TRBD1 (5 bases). V was trimmed by 3 bases and J by 9 bases, leaving 12 bases between them. Germline V lookup: CDR1 MNHEY, CDR2 SMNVEV (reference sequence). This CDR3 has 13 residues. CDR3 sequence reads: CASSFTGTGEQFF. CDR3 DNA sequence: TGTGCCAGCAGTTTCACAGGCACGGGTGAGCAGTTCTTC.

The CDR3 sequence is CASSGGTGSYYGYTF. In nucleotides, the CDR3 is TGCGCCAGCAGCGGGGGGACAGGGTCCTACTATGGCTACACCTTC. The gene calls are TRBV5-1 and TRBJ1-2; 9 nucleotides align to TRBD1. The CDR3 sequence is 15 residues long. The trim removed 4 bases at V and 3 bases at J, leaving 7 bases unmatched. Germline assignment: CDR1 SGHRS and CDR2 YFSETQ.

This clone was counted a single time. The CDR3 protein is CASSKEAFNEKLFF. In DNA form, the CDR3 reads TGTGCCAGCAGCAAAGAAGCCTTTAATGAAAAACTGTTTTTT. The chain joins TRBV21-1 to TRBJ1-4. TRBV21-1 is termed a pseudogene. This CDR3 is 14 amino acids long.

The chain couples TRBV5-1 to TRBJ2-2; a possible D gene is TRBD2 (5 bases). Germline V gives CDR1 SGHRS, CDR2 YFSETQ. V gave up 2 bases and J gave up 3 bases, with 8 bases separating them. The CDR3 runs 14 residues. CDR3 sequence reads: CASSFYGDTGELFF. In DNA form, the CDR3 reads TGCGCCAGCAGCTTTTACGGGGACACCGGGGAGCTGTTTTTT.

Written as DNA, the CDR3 is TGTGCCAGCAGCTTAGGAGGAACCTTCTCTGGAAACACCATATATTTT. It translates to CASSLGGTFSGNTIYF. This chain uses TRBV7-2 with TRBJ1-3; unclear D gene. This CDR3 comprises 16 residues. CDR1 is SGHTA, CDR2 FQGNSA, per germline. The ends were cut back, 1 base at V and 0 bases at J, with 10 bases in the middle.

This clone was detected only once. This chain connects TRBV9 to TRBJ2-1; D might be TRBD1 (6 bases). This CDR3 is 16 amino acids long. Germline V CDR1 and CDR2: SGDLS, YYNGEE. V was trimmed by 3 bases and J by 0 bases, leaving 13 bases between them. CDR3 nucleotide sequence: TGTGCCAGCAGCGGAATTTGGGGGCGCTCCTACAATGAGCAGTTCTTC. Amino acids: CASSGIWGRSYNEQFF.

This chain's CDR3 is CASSLDRGGNTIYF. In DNA form, the CDR3 reads TGTGCCAGCAGCTTGGACAGGGGGGGGAACACCATATATTTT. The rearrangement joins TRBV5-4 to TRBJ1-3; 8 bases line up with TRBD1. From germline, CDR1 is SGHNT and CDR2 YYREEE (reference sequence). V was pared by 0 bases and J by 7 bases, with 3 bases of the junction left unmatched. This CDR3 is built from 14 residues.

This clone showed up just a few times. V gene TRBV7-9 combines with J gene TRBJ2-1; 13 bases line up with TRBD2. With 5 bases clipped from V and 5 bases from J, the junction kept 6 bases outside the gene matches. The germline gives CDR1 SEHNR, CDR2 FQNEAQ (reference sequence). The CDR3 runs 16 residues. CDR3 DNA: TGTGCCAGCAGCACACGAGGACTAGCGGGAGACAATGAGCAGTTCTTC. Translated: CASSTRGLAGDNEQFF.

The gene calls are TRBV5-4 and TRBJ2-1, with D possibly matching TRBD1 (6 bases). The ends were cut back, 4 bases at V and 8 bases at J, with 16 bases in the middle. Looked up from germline, CDR1 is SGHNT and CDR2 is YYREEE (reference sequence). CDR3 length: 14 residues. DNA of the CDR3: TGTGCCAGCAGCCTCGGGGACATAGGGGATGAGCAGTTCTTC. Translating it yields CASSLGDIGDEQFF. Drawing the rest from reference TRBV5-4 and TRBJ2-1, the complete variable domain is ETGVTQSPTHLIKTRGQQVTLRCSSQSGHNTVSWYQQALGQGPQFIFQYYREEENGRGNFPPRFSGLQFPNYSSELNVNALELDDSALYLCASSLGDIGDEQFFGPGTRLTVL.

This rearrangement joins TRBV6-6 to TRBJ2-4; 11 nucleotides agree with TRBD2. V shed 7 bases, J shed 5 bases, and the junction held 7 bases outside the gene matches. The CDR3 is 15 amino acids. The germline gives CDR1 MNHNY, CDR2 SVGAGI (reference sequence). In DNA form, the CDR3 reads TGTGCCAGCACATACGGACTAGCGGGTGAAAACATTCAGTACTTC. It yields the protein CASTYGLAGENIQYF.

The chain carries TRBV28 and TRBJ2-7; D may be TRBD2 (6 bases). CDR1 and CDR2 (germline): MDHEN, SYDVKM. This CDR3 is 16 amino acids long. V was clipped by 5 bases and J by 1 base, with 18 bases between them. The CDR3 loop reads CASSTSRRGDSYEQYF. CDR3 nucleotides: TGTGCCAGCAGTACCAGCAGGCGCGGGGATTCCTACGAGCAGTACTTC.

This clone was picked up one time. The chain couples TRBV11-3 to TRBJ1-1; tentatively, D is TRBD1 (5 bases). The CDR3 spans 13 residues. Per germline, CDR1 SGHNT and CDR2 YENEEA. V dropped 5 bases and J dropped 6 bases, with 13 bases sitting between them. CDR3 coding DNA: TGTGCCAGCAGCCCGGACCCCAGGGCTGAAGCTTTCTTT. Residues: CASSPDPRAEAFF.

This chain connects TRBV2 to TRBJ2-2; tentatively, D is TRBD1 (6 bases). Germline V gene lookup returns CDR1 SNHLY and CDR2 FYNNEI. This CDR3 is 15 amino acids long. Trimming shortened V by 2 bases and J by 3 bases, and 10 bases separated the two germline ends. The CDR3 nucleotides are TGTGCCAGCAGTGAAAACAGGGTCGACACCGGGGAGCTGTTTTTT. Protein sequence: CASSENRVDTGELFF.

The rearrangement joins TRBV29-1 to TRBJ1-3; D is undetermined. The germline CDR1 and CDR2 sequences are SQVTM and ANQGSEA. The V and J ends lost 3 bases and 0 bases respectively, with 9 bases between them. The CDR3 extends over 14 amino acids. The CDR3 DNA follows: TGCAGCGTTGATTCGGGAAGCTCTGGAAACACCATATATTTT. Protein product: CSVDSGSSGNTIYF. The whole variable domain, remainder taken from reference TRBV29-1 and TRBJ1-3, is SAVISQKPSRDICQRGTSLTIQCQVDSQVTMMFWYRQQPGQSLTLIATANQGSEATYESGFVIDKFPISRPNLTFSTLTVSNMSPEDSSIYLCSVDSGSSGNTIYFGEGSWLTVV.

This chain connects TRBV4-1 to TRBJ1-2; 8 bases are a match to TRBD1. The J segment lost 7 bases and the V segment lost 5 bases, leaving 6 bases of the junction unmatched. The CDR3 length is 13 residues. From germline, CDR1 is MGHRA and CDR2 YSYEKL. CDR3 sequence (DNA): TGCGCCAGCAGCTTCAGGGGGCTCGGTGGCTACACCTTC. Translation gives CASSFRGLGGYTF.